Below are 19 T cell receptor beta chains sequenced from a single sample in a study of T cell repertoires in cytomegalovirus infection. TCRdb redid the calling of the reads with MiXCR, one entry per CDR3 protein. The table includes more than 350,000 distinct CDR3 sequences, around 32% detected once. Sequencing was done on a sample of PBMCs. These receptors were obtained from a human donor in good health (CMV status not recorded). Some clones in this sample may be carry-over from other donors' samples.

The sample holds a few counts of this clonotype. The chain couples TRBV7-3 to TRBJ2-2; D remains unclear. Germline values: CDR1 SGHTA, CDR2 FQGTGA. The CDR3 loop spans 14 amino acids. The V end lost 3 bases, the J end lost 5 bases, and 10 bases lay between the germline ends. CDR3 region: CASSFMVGTGELFF. CDR3 DNA sequence: TGTGCCAGCAGCTTTATGGTTGGGACCGGGGAGCTGTTTTTT.

This chain connects TRBV19 to TRBJ1-5; 7 nucleotides agree with TRBD1. Trimming took 5 bases from V and 3 from J; bases not matched to a gene: 7. CDR3 length equals 15 residues. CDR1 is LNHDA and CDR2 is SQIVND in the germline V gene (reference sequence). CDR3 bases: TGTGCCAGTAGTCTGGCCGGGACAGACAATCAGCCCCAGCATTTT. Its protein is CASSLAGTDNQPQHF.

This chain uses TRBV15 with TRBJ1-1; tentatively, D is TRBD1 (5 bases). CDR1 is LNHNV, CDR2 YYDKDF, per germline (reference sequence). The germline V and J ends were trimmed by 3 bases and 6 bases, with 11 bases remaining between them. The CDR3 runs 13 residues. In nucleotides, the CDR3 is TGTGCCACCAGCAGCTTGACAGAGGCTGAAGCTTTCTTT. Translation gives CATSSLTEAEAFF.

This clonotype was found a few times. The chain has TRBV11-2 and TRBJ1-4, with 10 nucleotides matching TRBD1. Germline V lookup: CDR1 SGHAT, CDR2 FQNNGV. The trim removed 5 bases at V and 7 bases at J, leaving 4 bases unmatched. The CDR3 consists of 14 residues. The DNA of the CDR3 is TGTGCCAGCAGCCGGGGACAGGGGAGTGAAAAACTGTTTTTT. Amino acid sequence: CASSRGQGSEKLFF.

This clonotype was seen at least ten times. The chain couples TRBV6-1 to TRBJ1-5; TRBD1 might be the D (6 bases). This CDR3 has 13 residues. V was trimmed by 6 bases and J by 4 bases, leaving 10 bases between them. Germline CDR1 is MNHNS and CDR2 is SASEGT. CDR3 region: CASRGQINQPQHF. CDR3 sequence (DNA): TGTGCCAGCAGAGGACAGATTAATCAGCCCCAGCATTTT.

The V call is TRBV19, the J call TRBJ1-5; the D gene is possibly TRBD1 (5 bases). The CDR3 sequence is 14 residues long. V lost 7 bases and J lost 0, with 10 bases in between. Germline CDR1 is LNHDA and CDR2 is SQIVND (reference sequence). The CDR3 spells CASTLGGSNQPQHF. The DNA for the CDR3 is TGTGCCAGTACCCTGGGGGGTAGCAATCAGCCCCAGCATTTT.

V gene TRBV20-1 combines with J gene TRBJ1-1; maybe TRBD1 (5 bases). CDR1 and CDR2 (germline): DFQATT, SNEGSKA (reference sequence). This CDR3 has 13 amino acids. Deletions cut 5 bases from V and 1 base from J, with 11 bases between. Here the CDR3 DNA reads TGCAGTGCTGTTAGGGACGGGAACACTGAAGCTTTCTTT. It yields the protein CSAVRDGNTEAFF.

This clonotype has a handful of counts. The rearrangement links TRBV4-1 to TRBJ2-3; no clear D gene. The CDR3 consists of 15 residues. Germline lookup yields CDR1 MGHRA and CDR2 YSYEKL. The ends were cut back, 1 base at V and 2 bases at J, with 10 bases in the middle. The CDR3 coding sequence is TGCGCCAGCAGCCAAGGGTGGCCAGCCACAGATACGCAGTATTTT. Its protein is CASSQGWPATDTQYF.

This clonotype was seen more than once but under ten times. The chain links TRBV28 to TRBJ2-5; 7 positions match TRBD2. Germline-derived CDR1 and CDR2 are MDHEN and SYDVKM. The junction had 12 bases not matched to a gene; V was cut back by 4 bases and J by 4 bases. CDR3 size: 16 residues. The CDR3 region is CASSSGRGVFTETQYF. CDR3 DNA: TGTGCCAGCAGTTCTGGTCGGGGGGTCTTCACAGAGACCCAGTACTTC.

This chain connects TRBV11-2 to TRBJ2-7; no clear D. The CDR3 extends over 13 amino acids. CDR1 and CDR2 (germline): SGHAT, FQNNGV. The germline V and J ends were trimmed by 4 bases and 5 bases, with 12 bases remaining between them. This CDR3 reads CASSYPGVDEQYF. The CDR3, as DNA: TGTGCCAGCAGCTACCCTGGTGTGGACGAGCAGTACTTC.

A single count supports this clonotype. This chain connects TRBV11-2 to TRBJ1-5; the D gene is possibly TRBD1 (6 bases). The CDR3 is made up of 13 amino acids. Per the germline V gene, CDR1 is SGHAT and CDR2 is FQNNGV. Trimming cost V 6 bases and J 6 bases, with 12 bases left between them. In DNA form, the CDR3 reads TGTGCCAGCAGTCGGACAGTTCGTCAGCCCCAGCATTTT. Translating gives CASSRTVRQPQHF.

This chain joins TRBV7-2 and TRBJ2-5; tentative D call: TRBD1 (5 bases). Trimming left V 0 bases short and J 5 bases short, with 10 bases between. CDR3 size: 14 residues. CDR1 and CDR2 (germline): SGHTA, FQGNSA. CDR3 nucleotide sequence: TGTGCCAGCAGCTTAGCAGGGGTGGGGGAGACCCAGTACTTC. Amino acids: CASSLAGVGETQYF.

This clonotype was counted ten times or more. The J gene is TRBJ2-7, the V gene TRBV4-1; 9 nucleotides line up with TRBD2. CDR1 is MGHRA and CDR2 is YSYEKL in the germline V gene. The V and J ends lost 3 bases and 5 bases, in that order; junction bases with no gene match: 8. The CDR3 covers 15 residues. The CDR3 coding sequence is TGCGCCAGCAGCCAGGCCGCGGGGGGGCTCGACGAGCAGTACTTC. This translates into CASSQAAGGLDEQYF.

The rearrangement links TRBV6-1 to TRBJ1-2; D possibly corresponds to TRBD1 (5 bases). The V gene's germline CDR1 is MNHNS and CDR2 SASEGT. This CDR3 comprises 16 residues. The V gene lost 8 bases and the J gene lost 0 bases, with 19 bases spanning the gap. CDR3 sequence (DNA): TGTGCCAGCGGCGAGATAAACAGGAGACCTAACTATGGCTACACCTTC. Amino acids: CASGEINRRPNYGYTF.

This clonotype was seen many times. The chain is built from TRBV6-6 and TRBJ1-2; D possibly corresponds to TRBD1 (5 bases). Trimming stripped 5 bases from V and 4 bases from J, with 14 bases between. Germline-derived CDR1 and CDR2 are MNHNY and SVGAGI (reference sequence). This CDR3 is 14 amino acids long. CDR3 sequence (DNA): TGTGCCAGCAGTGGCCGGGACGGAATCTATGGCTACACCTTC. Its protein is CASSGRDGIYGYTF.

The sample holds one count of this clonotype. A read error may be the cause here, since a much bigger clone is one base away. The rearrangement links TRBV7-2 to TRBJ2-2; 8 bases align to TRBD2. This CDR3 has 19 amino acids. The trim removed 1 base at V and 5 bases at J, leaving 15 bases unmatched. Germline loops: CDR1 SGHTA, CDR2 FQGNSA. CDR3 sequence: CASSLGALSGGPWTGELFF. The CDR3, as DNA: TGTGCCAGCAGCTTAGGGGCACTATCGGGGGGGCCGTGGACCGGGGAGCTGTTTTTT.

The V call is TRBV10-2, the J call TRBJ1-5, with no clear D. V lost 10 bases, J lost 1 base, and 14 bases lay in between. CDR1 WSHSY and CDR2 SAAADI come from the germline V gene. The CDR3 loop spans 14 amino acids. The chain's CDR3 is CATGGGSSNQPQHF. The CDR3 bases are TGCGCCACCGGTGGAGGATCGAGCAATCAGCCCCAGCATTTT.

V and J are TRBV7-6 and TRBJ1-2, with D possibly being TRBD1 (5 bases). V was trimmed by 4 bases and J by 2 bases, leaving 8 bases between them. Germline V gives CDR1 SGHVS, CDR2 FNYEAQ. CDR3 length equals 13 residues. CDR3 coding DNA: TGTGCCAGCAGCTGGGGGGAAAACTATGGCTACACCTTC. It is translated as CASSWGENYGYTF.

This sequence joins TRBV12-3 or TRBV12-4 and TRBJ1-2, with 12 bases aligning to TRBD1. The length of the CDR3 is 14 residues. Trimming removed 5 bases from V and 8 bases from J; junction bases left unmatched: 6. The CDR3 sequence: CASSGGQGAHGYTF. CDR3 DNA sequence: TGTGCCAGCAGTGGGGGACAGGGGGCTCACGGCTACACCTTC.